The clone carrying this TCR beta chain was observed a single time. Its cognate antigen is unknown. Sequencing used immunoSEQ multiplex PCR; TCRdb keeps in-frame clones, though not all of them. The table includes tens of thousands of clones, more than 75% detected once. The record originates from a study of OX40 agonist ivuxolimab in advanced cancers. Study-wide background: The patients received ivuxolimab by intravenous route every 2 weeks at 0.01 to 10 mg/kg. Aged about 20 to 85 with a mean of roughly 63 years, they were approximately 80% male. Points from the study as a whole: Partly responding patients at 0.1-3.0 mg/kg showed some of the smallest clonal expansion. Mean expanded clone counts were higher in CD8+ than CD4+ T cells.

The CDR3 is 14 amino acids. The V gene lost 6 bases and the J gene lost 7 bases, with 16 bases spanning the gap. Germline lookup yields CDR1 SNHLY and CDR2 FYNNEI. The rearrangement uses TRBV2 and TRBJ1-5, with a weak D call TRBD1 (6 bases). The sequencing used CD4+ or CD8+ T cells sorted from blood, collected in a trial of the OX40 agonist ivuxolimab. The receptor was isolated from an adult with an advanced solid tumor such as melanoma, head and neck, liver or kidney cancer. The CDR3 here is CASRANRVRQPQHF. The CDR3 nucleotides read TGTGCCAGCAGAGCCAACAGGGTCCGGCAGCCCCAGCATTTT.